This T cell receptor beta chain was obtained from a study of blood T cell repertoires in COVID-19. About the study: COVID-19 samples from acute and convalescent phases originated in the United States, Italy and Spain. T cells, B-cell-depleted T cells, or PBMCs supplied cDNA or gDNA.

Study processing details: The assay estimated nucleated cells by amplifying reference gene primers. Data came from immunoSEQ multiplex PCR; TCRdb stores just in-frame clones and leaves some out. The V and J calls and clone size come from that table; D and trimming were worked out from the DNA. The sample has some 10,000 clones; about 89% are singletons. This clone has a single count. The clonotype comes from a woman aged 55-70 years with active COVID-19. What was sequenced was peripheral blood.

CDR3 protein: CATSDPDTEAFF. The DNA of the CDR3 is TGTGCCACCAGTGACCCTGACACTGAAGCTTTCTTT. The genes are TRBV24-1 and TRBJ1-1; D not resolved. The V and J ends lost 4 bases and 3 bases respectively, with 5 bases between them. This CDR3 is 12 amino acids long. Per the germline V gene, CDR1 is KGHDR and CDR2 is SFDVKD.